Below, 28 T cell receptor beta chains from the same sample are listed, as sequenced in a study of T cells in Graves' hyperthyroidism and ophthalmopathy. RNA transcripts yielded amplified TCR beta CDR3 regions. When the TCR CDR3 underwent first-round RT-PCR, the HTBI primer set was used. TCRdb ran MiXCR on the multiplex PCR reads and lists one entry per CDR3 protein. The table includes 800,000 or so distinct CDR3 sequences, around 38% detected once. The sequenced sample consisted of blood. These receptors were obtained from a man aged 18 to 29 with Graves' hyperthyroidism.

This clonotype was seen many times. The chain recombines TRBV20-1 with TRBJ2-2, with no clear D. Germline values: CDR1 DFQATT, CDR2 SNEGSKA (reference sequence). This CDR3 has 13 amino acids. Trimming took off 4 bases at V and 0 bases at J, with 6 bases between the two ends. In nucleotides, the CDR3 is TGCAGTGCTACCTCTGCGAACACCGGGGAGCTGTTTTTT. Protein: CSATSANTGELFF.

In this sample, this clonotype turned up once. This chain uses TRBV10-3 with TRBJ2-6; TRBD2 might be the D (5 bases). This CDR3 has 16 residues. Germline lookup yields CDR1 ENHRY and CDR2 SYGVKD. Deletions cut 3 bases from V and 0 bases from J, with 9 bases between. CDR3 bases: TGTGCCATCAGTGATCGGGGTTCCTCTGGGGCCAACGTCCTGACTTTC. It is translated as CAISDRGSSGANVLTF.

This clonotype appeared many times. The genes are TRBV7-6 and TRBJ2-2; 8 bases fit TRBD2. Trimming removed 5 bases from V and 0 bases from J; junction bases left unmatched: 8. Germline V lookup: CDR1 SGHVS, CDR2 FNYEAQ. The CDR3 consists of 17 residues. DNA for the CDR3: TGTGCCAGCAGCCTTGCGGGGGGCCCCGCGAACACCGGGGAGCTGTTTTTT. Protein sequence: CASSLAGGPANTGELFF.

The gene calls are TRBV19 and TRBJ1-1; D may be TRBD1 (6 bases). V was pared by 3 bases and J by 4 bases, with 12 bases between. The CDR3 runs to 14 residues. Per germline, CDR1 LNHDA and CDR2 SQIVND (reference sequence). The CDR3 DNA follows: TGTGCCAGTAGTATTACGGGGGGCCGCACTGAAGCTTTCTTT. Translating gives CASSITGGRTEAFF.

This clonotype was recorded at least ten times. The chain recombines TRBV5-1 with TRBJ1-6; weak D call: TRBD1 (5 bases). CDR1 is SGHRS and CDR2 is YFSETQ in the germline V gene. CDR3 length: 14 residues. V lost 2 bases to trimming and J lost 7 bases, with 10 bases between them. Here the CDR3 reads CASSFGAENSPLHF. DNA of the CDR3: TGCGCCAGCAGCTTCGGGGCAGAGAATTCACCCCTCCACTTT.

The genes are TRBV25-1 and TRBJ1-1; D remains unclear. Germline CDR1 and CDR2: MGHDK and SYGVNS. Trimming stripped 8 bases from V and 0 bases from J, with 10 bases between. This CDR3 is 13 amino acids long. Here the CDR3 reads CASLLIMNTEAFF. The CDR3 DNA reads TGTGCCAGCCTCCTTATAATGAACACTGAAGCTTTCTTT.

As to this clonotype: Being one base from a much bigger clone, this may be a read error. The V call is TRBV7-9, the J call TRBJ1-2, with D possibly being TRBD1 (6 bases). Between the trimmed V and J ends, which lost 5 bases and 4 bases, there was a span of 11 bases. This CDR3 region has 13 residues. Germline CDR1 reads SEHNR; CDR2 reads FQNEAQ (reference sequence). The CDR3 nucleotides read TGTGCCAGCAGCCGGGACACTACCTATGGCTACACCTTC. It is translated as CASSRDTTYGYTF.

This clonotype was seen repeatedly, ten times or more. The chain couples TRBV13 to TRBJ1-5, with TRBD1 as a possible D gene (5 bases). The germline gives CDR1 PRHDT, CDR2 FYEKMQ (reference sequence). CDR3 length: 16 amino acids. Trimming removed 2 bases from V and 7 bases from J, with 18 bases in between. CDR3 region: CASSLTGREGRQPQHF. DNA for the CDR3: TGTGCCAGCAGCTTAACGGGACGAGAAGGGAGACAGCCCCAGCATTTT.

This chain links TRBV7-9 with TRBJ2-7, with 8 bases matching TRBD1. Germline-derived CDR1 and CDR2 are SEHNR and FQNEAQ (reference sequence). V lost 4 bases and J lost 3; bases outside the gene matches: 8. This CDR3 comprises 15 residues. The CDR3 DNA follows: TGTGCCAGCAGCTCTGTGGACAGGGATTTCTACGAGCAGTACTTC. Residues: CASSSVDRDFYEQYF.

This clonotype was seen repeatedly, ten times or more. The chain is built from TRBV7-2 and TRBJ1-1, with a weak D call TRBD1 (6 bases). Trimming took off 1 base at V and 5 bases at J, with 11 bases between the two ends. The CDR3 sequence is 14 residues long. CDR1 SGHTA and CDR2 FQGNSA come from the germline V gene. The CDR3: CASSLVPGATEAFF. The CDR3 DNA reads TGTGCCAGCAGCTTAGTTCCGGGGGCGACTGAAGCTTTCTTT. Looking up the rest from reference TRBV7-2 and TRBJ1-1 gives the full variable domain: GAGVSQSPSNKVTEKGKDVELRCDPISGHTALYWYRQSLGQGLEFLIYFQGNSAPDKSGLPSDRFSAERTGGSVSTLTIQRTQQEDSAVYLCASSLVPGATEAFFGQGTRLTVV.

This clonotype was counted ten times or more. The V call is TRBV9, the J call TRBJ1-1, with D possibly being TRBD1 (5 bases). The CDR3 spans 13 residues. Germline CDR1 reads SGDLS; CDR2 reads YYNGEE. Trimming left V 4 bases short and J 8 bases short, with 15 bases between. In DNA, the CDR3 is TGTGCCAGCAGCCTGACTGGGGGAAAGGAAGCTTTCTTT. Its protein is CASSLTGGKEAFF.

This clonotype was counted only a few times. This chain links TRBV20-1 with TRBJ2-7; D uncertain. The germline CDR1 and CDR2 sequences are DFQATT and SNEGSKA (reference sequence). Trimming left V 1 base short and J 3 bases short, with 7 bases between. CDR3 length: 12 amino acids. CDR3 in amino acids: CSARVDGYEQYF. The CDR3 DNA sequence: TGCAGTGCTAGAGTGGACGGCTACGAGCAGTACTTC.

The chain combines TRBV10-3 with TRBJ2-2; D possibly corresponds to TRBD1 (5 bases). Germline-derived CDR1 and CDR2 are ENHRY and SYGVKD. V dropped 3 bases and J dropped 3 bases, with 8 bases sitting between them. The CDR3 spans 14 residues. The CDR3 nucleotides read TGTGCCATCAGTGAAGGGGTCTACACCGGGGAGCTGTTTTTT. It yields the protein CAISEGVYTGELFF.

This clonotype has a single count. As DNA, the CDR3 is TGCAGTGCTAGTCCGAGCGGGCTCAAAGGCGGGGAGCTGTTTTTT. Protein: CSASPSGLKGGELFF. The V and J genes are TRBV20-1 and TRBJ2-2; D may be TRBD2 (6 bases). The CDR3 is 15 amino acids. Trimming shortened V by 3 bases and J by 7 bases, and 18 bases separated the two germline ends. From germline, CDR1 is DFQATT and CDR2 SNEGSKA (reference sequence).

In DNA, the CDR3 is TGTGCCAGCAGTTTAGGAGGGGGTATTAGCAATCAGCCCCAGCATTTT. This sequence encodes CASSLGGGISNQPQHF. The chain combines TRBV12-3 or TRBV12-4 with TRBJ1-5; possibly TRBD1 for D (6 bases). The CDR3 length is 16 residues. V was cut by 1 base and J by 0 bases, with 10 bases left in between.

This clonotype occurred many times. This rearrangement joins TRBV6-6 to TRBJ1-1; D gene uncertain. The CDR3 contains 11 residues. V was pared by 6 bases and J by 6 bases, with 8 bases between. Germline V gene data show CDR1 as MNHNY and CDR2 as SVGAGI (reference sequence). The CDR3 loop is CASRGGPEAFF. CDR3 DNA: TGTGCCAGCAGAGGTGGGCCTGAAGCTTTCTTT.

The chain employs TRBV7-9 and TRBJ2-7, with D possibly being TRBD2 (5 bases). V was trimmed by 10 bases and J by 2 bases, leaving 15 bases between them. Germline V gives CDR1 SEHNR, CDR2 FQNEAQ (reference sequence). This CDR3 has 13 amino acids. In DNA, the CDR3 is TGTGCCACAAAAGCGGACCTAACCTACGAGCAGTACTTC. Its translation: CATKADLTYEQYF.

V usage is TRBV19 and J usage is TRBJ1-1; 9 nucleotides match TRBD1. After removal of 9 bases from V and 6 bases from J, the junction contained 14 bases not matched to a gene. The CDR3 loop spans 15 amino acids. Germline values: CDR1 LNHDA, CDR2 SQIVND (reference sequence). CDR3 protein: CASRDGQGRIAEAFF. The CDR3, as DNA: TGTGCCAGCCGAGACGGACAGGGGAGGATCGCTGAAGCTTTCTTT.

The chain carries TRBV28 and TRBJ2-7; a possible D gene is TRBD2 (5 bases). The CDR3 has 12 residues. Trimming removed 3 bases at V and 7 bases at J, with 10 bases between. The germline gives CDR1 MDHEN, CDR2 SYDVKM. The CDR3 loop is CASSFLAREQYF. Written as DNA, the CDR3 is TGTGCCAGCAGTTTCCTAGCAAGGGAGCAGTACTTC.

This clonotype was seen repeatedly, ten times or more. The chain carries TRBV29-1 and TRBJ2-2; D might be TRBD1 (6 bases). The V end lost 5 bases, the J end lost 6 bases, and 7 bases lay between the germline ends. The CDR3 length is 11 residues. Germline values: CDR1 SQVTM, CDR2 ANQGSEA. In nucleotides, the CDR3 is TGCAGCGTTAGGGGGTCCGGGGAGCTGTTTTTT. Its protein product is CSVRGSGELFF.

This clonotype was seen many times. V gene TRBV5-1 combines with J gene TRBJ1-2; D may be TRBD1 (5 bases). This CDR3 is 14 amino acids long. The germline gives CDR1 SGHRS, CDR2 YFSETQ. Trimming cost V 3 bases and J 6 bases, with 15 bases left between them. The CDR3 DNA follows: TGCGCCAGCAGCTACCGGGACCCAAAGGATGGCTACACCTTC. Protein sequence: CASSYRDPKDGYTF.

This clonotype was seen at least ten times. The genes are TRBV10-3 and TRBJ1-6; D remains ambiguous. The CDR3 is 15 residues long. The germline V and J ends were trimmed by 4 bases and 10 bases, with 17 bases remaining between them. Germline CDR1 reads ENHRY; CDR2 reads SYGVKD. CDR3 nucleotides: TGTGCCATCAGTGGTCGACTGTCGGAGAAGTCACCCCTCCACTTT. It codes for CAISGRLSEKSPLHF.

This clonotype has more than one count but fewer than ten. J is TRBJ1-1 and V is TRBV20-1; a possible D gene is TRBD1 (6 bases). CDR1 is DFQATT, CDR2 SNEGSKA, per germline (reference sequence). This CDR3 has 13 amino acids. V was trimmed by 5 bases and J by 5 bases, leaving 15 bases between them. This chain's CDR3 is CSARGGFATEAFF. The CDR3 DNA sequence: TGCAGTGCTCGAGGGGGGTTTGCGACTGAAGCTTTCTTT.

The rearrangement joins TRBV4-2 to TRBJ1-3; D unclear. The CDR3 extends over 13 amino acids. Deletions cut 6 bases from V and 0 bases from J, with 6 bases between. Germline CDR1 LGHNA, CDR2 YNFKEQ. The CDR3: CASRPSSGNTIYF. DNA for the CDR3: TGTGCCAGCAGACCCAGCTCTGGAAACACCATATATTTT.

In its sample, this clonotype was seen a few times. The CDR3 DNA reads TGTGCCAGTAGTATGGGCCTCGCGGGTCAGCCCCAGCATTTT. It translates to CASSMGLAGQPQHF. J is TRBJ1-5 and V is TRBV19; D call uncertain. The CDR3 runs 14 residues. The V end lost 3 bases, the J end lost 6 bases, and 12 bases lay between the germline ends. Germline V lookup: CDR1 LNHDA, CDR2 SQIVND (reference sequence).

On this clonotype: A much more abundant neighbour one base away suggests this may be a read error. The CDR3 DNA reads TGTGCCAGCAGCTTAATTAAGGGATCGGTAGATTCACTCCTCCACTTT. It codes for CASSLIKGSVDSLLHF. This rearrangement joins TRBV11-3 to TRBJ1-6, with D unclear. This CDR3 has 16 amino acids. CDR1 and CDR2 (germline): SGHNT, YENEEA.

The V call is TRBV29-1, the J call TRBJ2-7, with D tentatively TRBD2 (6 bases). Germline CDR1 SQVTM, CDR2 ANQGSEA. The CDR3 has 14 amino acids. The ends were cut back, 5 bases at V and 0 bases at J, with 14 bases in the middle. In DNA form, the CDR3 reads TGCAGCGTTAGTGGGACTCCCAGCTCCTACGAGCAGTACTTC. It encodes CSVSGTPSSYEQYF.

Concerning this clonotype: A much larger clone differs from this one at a single base, so this may be a read error. The rearrangement uses TRBV7-9 and TRBJ2-7; the D gene is possibly TRBD1 (6 bases). Trimming left V 0 bases short and J 12 bases short, with 15 bases between. The CDR3 loop spans 13 amino acids. Germline loops: CDR1 SEHNR, CDR2 FQNEAQ (reference sequence). CDR3 amino acids: CASSLANTGFRYF. The DNA for the CDR3 is TGTGCCAGCAGCTTAGCAAATACAGGGTTTCGGTACTTC.